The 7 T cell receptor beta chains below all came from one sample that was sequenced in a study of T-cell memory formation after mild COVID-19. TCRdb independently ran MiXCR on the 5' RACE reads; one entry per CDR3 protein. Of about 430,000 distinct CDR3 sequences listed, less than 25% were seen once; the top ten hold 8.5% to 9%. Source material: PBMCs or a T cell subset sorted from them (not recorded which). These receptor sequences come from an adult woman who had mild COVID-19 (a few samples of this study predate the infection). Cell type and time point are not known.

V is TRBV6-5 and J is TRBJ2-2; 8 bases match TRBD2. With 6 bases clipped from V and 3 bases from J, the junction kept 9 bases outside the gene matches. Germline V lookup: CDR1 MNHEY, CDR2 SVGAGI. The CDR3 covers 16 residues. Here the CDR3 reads CASRSTTSAHTGELFF. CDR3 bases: TGTGCCAGCAGATCAACGACTAGCGCCCACACCGGGGAGCTGTTTTTT.

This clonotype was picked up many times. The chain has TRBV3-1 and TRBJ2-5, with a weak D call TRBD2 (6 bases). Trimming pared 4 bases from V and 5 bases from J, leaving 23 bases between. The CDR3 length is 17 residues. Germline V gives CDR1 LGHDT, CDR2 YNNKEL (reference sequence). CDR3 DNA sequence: TGTGCCAGCAGCCCCTCCGGGAGCCTGACCCGGGTGGAGACCCAGTACTTC. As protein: CASSPSGSLTRVETQYF.

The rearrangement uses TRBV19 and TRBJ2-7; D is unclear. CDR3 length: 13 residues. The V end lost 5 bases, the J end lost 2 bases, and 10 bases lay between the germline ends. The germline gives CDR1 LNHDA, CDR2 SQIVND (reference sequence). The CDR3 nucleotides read TGTGCCAGTAGTTTCTCGATTGCCTACGAGCAGTACTTC. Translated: CASSFSIAYEQYF.

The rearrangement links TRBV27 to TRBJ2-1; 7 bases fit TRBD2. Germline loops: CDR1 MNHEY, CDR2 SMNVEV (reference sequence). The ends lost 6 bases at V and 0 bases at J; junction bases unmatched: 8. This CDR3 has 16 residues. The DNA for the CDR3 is TGTGCCAGCAGCGCGTTGGGCGGGAGCTCCTACAATGAGCAGTTCTTC. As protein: CASSALGGSSYNEQFF.

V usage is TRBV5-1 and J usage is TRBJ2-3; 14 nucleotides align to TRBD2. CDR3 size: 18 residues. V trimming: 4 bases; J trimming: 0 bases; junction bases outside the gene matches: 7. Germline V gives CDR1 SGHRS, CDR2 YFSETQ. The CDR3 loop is CASSLPGLAGVSTDTQYF. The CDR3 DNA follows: TGCGCCAGCAGCCTCCCGGGACTAGCGGGGGTGAGCACAGATACGCAGTATTTT.

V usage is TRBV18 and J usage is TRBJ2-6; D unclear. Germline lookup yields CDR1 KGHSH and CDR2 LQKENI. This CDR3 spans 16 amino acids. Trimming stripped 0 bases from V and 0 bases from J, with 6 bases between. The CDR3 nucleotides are TGTGCCAGCTCACCACCGGGCGCCTCTGGGGCCAACGTCCTGACTTTC. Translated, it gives CASSPPGASGANVLTF. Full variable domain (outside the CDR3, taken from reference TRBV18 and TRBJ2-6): NAGVMQNPRHLVRRRGQEARLRCSPMKGHSHVYWYRQLPEEGLKFMVYLQKENIIDESGMPKERFSAEFPKEGPSILRIQQVVRGDSAAYFCASSPPGASGANVLTFGAGSRLTVL.

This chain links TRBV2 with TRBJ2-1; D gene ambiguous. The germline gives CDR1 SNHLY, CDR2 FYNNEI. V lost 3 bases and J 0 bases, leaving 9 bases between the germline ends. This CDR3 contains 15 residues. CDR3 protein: CASSDLANSYNEQFF. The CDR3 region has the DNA TGTGCCAGCAGTGATCTGGCAAACTCCTACAATGAGCAGTTCTTC. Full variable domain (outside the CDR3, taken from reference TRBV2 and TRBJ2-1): EPEVTQTPSHQVTQMGQEVILRCVPISNHLYFYWYRQILGQKVEFLVSFYNNEISEKSEIFDDQFSVERPDGSNFTLKIRSTKLEDSAMYFCASSDLANSYNEQFFGPGTRLTVL.